In this sample, the clone carrying this T cell receptor (beta chain) turned up a few times. These data are taken from a study of human T cells and chemical hapten exposure. Documented time point: patch test 2, 6 weeks after DPC sensitization. This sample's treatment: therapeutic diphenylcyclopropenone sensitization with weekly scalp DPC. Total RNA extraction was carried out from unfractionated whole blood. Separate cDNA molecules received unique molecular identifiers, which the library attached to them. MiXCR was run by TCRdb on the RACE reads, yielding one entry per CDR3 protein. The sample lists over 130,000 distinct CDR3 sequences; roughly 12% were seen once. V gave up 4 bases and J gave up 0 bases, with 10 bases separating them. This CDR3 has 14 amino acids. Germline lookup yields CDR1 SGHRS and CDR2 YFSETQ.

Sequences were derived from whole blood, sampled in connection with sensitization to the hapten diphenylcyclopropenone (DPC). The chain carries TRBV5-1 and TRBJ1-1; D unresolved. This TCR came from a woman between 45 and 60 years old with alopecia areata. Some clones in this sample may be carry-over from other donors' samples. The CDR3 coding sequence is TGCGCCAGCAGCCCTATATCTTTGAACACTGAAGCTTTCTTT. This encodes CASSPISLNTEAFF.